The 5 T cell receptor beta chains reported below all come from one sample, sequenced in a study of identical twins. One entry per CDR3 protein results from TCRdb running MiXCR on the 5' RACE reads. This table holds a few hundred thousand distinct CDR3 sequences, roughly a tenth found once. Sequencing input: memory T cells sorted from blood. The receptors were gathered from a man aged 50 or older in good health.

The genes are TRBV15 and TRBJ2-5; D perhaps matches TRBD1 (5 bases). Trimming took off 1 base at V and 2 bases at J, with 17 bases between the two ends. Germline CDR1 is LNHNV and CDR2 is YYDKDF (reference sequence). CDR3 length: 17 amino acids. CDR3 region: CATSRAGRVVDQETQYF. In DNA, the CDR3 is TGTGCCACCAGCAGAGCGGGCAGGGTAGTCGATCAAGAGACCCAGTACTTC.

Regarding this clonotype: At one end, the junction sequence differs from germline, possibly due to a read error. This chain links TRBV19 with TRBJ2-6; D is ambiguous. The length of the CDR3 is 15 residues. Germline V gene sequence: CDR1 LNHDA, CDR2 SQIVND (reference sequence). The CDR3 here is CASSVDFSGANVLTF. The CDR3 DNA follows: TGTGCCAGTAGTGTAGATTTCTCTGGGGCCAACGTCCTGACTTTC.

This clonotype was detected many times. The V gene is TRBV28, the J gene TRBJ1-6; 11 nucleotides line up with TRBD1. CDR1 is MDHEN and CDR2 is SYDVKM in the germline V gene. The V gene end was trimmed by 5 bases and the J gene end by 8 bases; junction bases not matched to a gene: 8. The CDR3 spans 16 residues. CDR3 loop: CASSGNPDRGHSPLHF. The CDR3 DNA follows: TGTGCCAGCAGTGGAAATCCGGACAGGGGGCATTCACCCCTCCACTTT.

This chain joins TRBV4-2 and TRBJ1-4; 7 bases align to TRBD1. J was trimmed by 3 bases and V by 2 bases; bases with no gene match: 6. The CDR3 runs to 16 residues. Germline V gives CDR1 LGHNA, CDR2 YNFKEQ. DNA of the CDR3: TGTGCCAGCAGCCAAAGCCGGACAGGATCTAATGAAAAACTGTTTTTT. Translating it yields CASSQSRTGSNEKLFF.

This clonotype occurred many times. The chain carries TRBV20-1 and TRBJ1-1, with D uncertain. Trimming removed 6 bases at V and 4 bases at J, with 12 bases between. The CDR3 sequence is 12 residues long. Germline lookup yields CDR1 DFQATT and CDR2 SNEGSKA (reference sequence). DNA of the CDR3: TGCAGTGCCCCGTTGGAGGGCACTGAAGCTTTCTTT. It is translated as CSAPLEGTEAFF.